What follows are 16 T cell receptor beta chains derived from one specimen sequenced in a study of T cell repertoires in cytomegalovirus infection. Each CDR3 protein gets one entry after TCRdb re-called the reads with MiXCR. The sample shows 300,000 to 450,000 distinct CDR3 sequences, approximately 18% of them seen only once. The sample consisted of PBMCs. The receptors were gathered from a human donor in good health (CMV status not recorded). Some clones in this sample may be carry-over from other donors' samples.

This clonotype was counted many times. The chain employs TRBV6-2 or TRBV6-3 and TRBJ2-1; D might be TRBD1 (5 bases). Trimming shortened V by 8 bases and J by 6 bases, and 23 bases separated the two germline ends. Germline loops: CDR1 MNHEY, CDR2 SVGEGT. This CDR3 comprises 16 residues. The DNA of the CDR3 is TGTGCCAGCCTCTGGGGCGCAGGGATCTCTTCCAATGAGCAGTTCTTC. Translating gives CASLWGAGISSNEQFF.

This clonotype was picked up a small number of times. The gene calls are TRBV2 and TRBJ1-2; D may be TRBD1 (5 bases). From germline, CDR1 is SNHLY and CDR2 FYNNEI. CDR3 size: 13 residues. Between the trimmed V and J ends, which lost 5 bases and 2 bases, there was a span of 9 bases. The CDR3 region is CASSSDSNYGYTF. In nucleotides, the CDR3 is TGTGCCAGCAGTTCCGACAGCAACTATGGCTACACCTTC.

This clonotype was seen ten or more times. The gene calls are TRBV7-2 and TRBJ2-3; TRBD2 matches 12 bases. The germline V gene has CDR1 SGHTA and CDR2 FQGNSA. Unmatched junction bases numbered 3, after V lost 4 bases and J lost 4 bases. The CDR3 covers 15 residues. The CDR3 nucleotides read TGTGCCAGCAGCTCGACTAGCGGGAGCGCAGATACGCAGTATTTT. It encodes CASSSTSGSADTQYF.

This clonotype appeared many times. The chain carries TRBV7-9 and TRBJ2-1, with D tentatively TRBD1 (6 bases). CDR3 size: 15 residues. Trimming stripped 1 base from V and 5 bases from J, with 12 bases between. Germline V gene sequence: CDR1 SEHNR, CDR2 FQNEAQ (reference sequence). CDR3 sequence: CASSLGGTPNNEQFF. The CDR3 coding sequence is TGTGCCAGCAGCTTAGGTGGGACACCCAACAATGAGCAGTTCTTC.

CDR3 bases: TGTGCCAGCAGCGGCAAGCTTGGTGGAGAGACCCAGTACTTC. Translating gives CASSGKLGGETQYF. The rearrangement uses TRBV5-4 and TRBJ2-5; D not resolved. Germline V gives CDR1 SGHNT, CDR2 YYREEE (reference sequence). This CDR3 has 14 amino acids. V was cut by 4 bases and J by 4 bases, with 14 bases left in between.

V and J are TRBV2 and TRBJ2-7, with 12 bases identical to TRBD2. Germline V gene sequence: CDR1 SNHLY, CDR2 FYNNEI. V lost 7 bases, J lost 4 bases, and 5 bases stayed unmatched. This CDR3 spans 14 amino acids. CDR3 region: CASKTLAGGYEQYF. Written as DNA, the CDR3 is TGTGCCAGCAAGACACTAGCGGGGGGTTACGAGCAGTACTTC. The full variable domain, completed using reference TRBV2 and TRBJ2-7, is EPEVTQTPSHQVTQMGQEVILRCVPISNHLYFYWYRQILGQKVEFLVSFYNNEISEKSEIFDDQFSVERPDGSNFTLKIRSTKLEDSAMYFCASKTLAGGYEQYFGPGTRLTVT.

This clonotype was seen repeatedly, ten times or more. The chain links TRBV7-2 to TRBJ1-6; D might be TRBD1 (5 bases). Deletions cut 5 bases from V and 6 bases from J, with 11 bases between. The length of the CDR3 is 14 residues. Germline V lookup: CDR1 SGHTA, CDR2 FQGNSA. CDR3 sequence (DNA): TGTGCCAGCAGCCCGACGGGGGGTAATTCACCCCTCCACTTT. This codes for CASSPTGGNSPLHF.

This clonotype was seen repeatedly, ten times or more. The V call is TRBV7-8, the J call TRBJ1-5, with D possibly matching TRBD1 (6 bases). This CDR3 has 15 residues. Between the trimmed V and J ends, which lost 4 bases and 6 bases, there was a span of 16 bases. Germline V gene sequence: CDR1 SGHVS, CDR2 FQNEAQ. As DNA, the CDR3 is TGTGCCAGCAGCTCCCCCCCAGGGGAAAGTCAGCCCCAGCATTTT. It encodes CASSSPPGESQPQHF.

This clonotype was detected many times. This sequence joins TRBV12-3 or TRBV12-4 and TRBJ1-2; a possible D gene is TRBD1 (5 bases). The CDR3 length is 15 residues. The V end lost 3 bases, the J end lost 2 bases, and 13 bases lay between the germline ends. CDR3 sequence: CASSLRGAGNYGYTF. DNA for the CDR3: TGTGCCAGCAGTTTGAGGGGCGCAGGAAACTATGGCTACACCTTC.

CDR3 sequence reads: CASSSSAGGGANVLTF. CDR3 sequence (DNA): TGTGCCAGCAGCTCGTCAGCGGGAGGTGGGGCCAACGTCCTGACTTTC. This chain connects TRBV7-2 to TRBJ2-6; TRBD2 agrees at 9 bases. Trimming at V came to 4 bases and at J to 3 bases, leaving 4 bases not matched to a gene. This CDR3 has 16 amino acids. Germline CDR1 reads SGHTA; CDR2 reads FQGNSA.

This clonotype was seen at least ten times. The rearrangement uses TRBV12-3 or TRBV12-4 and TRBJ2-5, with 11 bases fitting TRBD2. V lost 3 bases and J lost 3; bases outside the gene matches: 9. The CDR3 runs to 17 residues. The CDR3 sequence is CASSFGTSGQTKETQYF. CDR3 in DNA: TGTGCCAGCAGTTTCGGGACTAGCGGCCAGACTAAAGAGACCCAGTACTTC.

This clonotype was found a few times. This may arise from a read error, as a much more abundant clone is one base away. The chain couples TRBV7-2 to TRBJ1-4; D is undetermined. Trimming took 2 bases from V and 6 from J, leaving 7 bases between them. Germline V gene sequence: CDR1 SGHTA, CDR2 FQGNSA. CDR3 length: 13 residues. CDR3 DNA sequence: TGTGCCAGCAGCTTATCTGCGGATGAAAAACTGTTTTTT. This gives the protein CASSLSADEKLFF.

This clonotype was seen many times. The chain recombines TRBV7-2 with TRBJ2-5, with TRBD2 identical over 7 bases. The CDR3 is 16 residues long. V dropped 3 bases and J dropped 7; count of bases not matched to a gene: 14. Germline CDR1 is SGHTA and CDR2 is FQGNSA. DNA for the CDR3: TGTGCCAGCAGCTTCTACGGACTAGGGGAGCTCGGGACCCAGTACTTC. Translated, it gives CASSFYGLGELGTQYF.

This clonotype was detected only a few times. V gene TRBV5-1 combines with J gene TRBJ1-1; TRBD1 is a possible D gene (5 bases). Trimming took off 4 bases at V and 11 bases at J, with 18 bases between the two ends. CDR1 and CDR2 (germline): SGHRS, YFSETQ. The CDR3 contains 13 residues. CDR3 residues: CASSEKQALAAFF. The CDR3 nucleotides are TGCGCCAGCAGCGAAAAACAGGCTCTCGCGGCTTTCTTT.

The chain combines TRBV20-1 with TRBJ1-2; D gene ambiguous. The V and J ends lost 1 base and 0 bases respectively, with 9 bases between them. This CDR3 contains 14 residues. The germline CDR1 and CDR2 sequences are DFQATT and SNEGSKA (reference sequence). Here the CDR3 DNA reads TGCAGTGCTAGAGTTCATCCAGCTAACTATGGCTACACCTTC. It codes for CSARVHPANYGYTF.

This clonotype was recorded at least ten times. The chain employs TRBV7-9 and TRBJ1-2; the D is unclear. V shed 1 base and J shed 1 base, with 7 bases lying between them. Germline lookup yields CDR1 SEHNR and CDR2 FQNEAQ (reference sequence). The CDR3 is 14 residues long. In nucleotides, the CDR3 is TGTGCCAGCAGCTTAGTGTCCGGTAACTATGGCTACACCTTC. This translates into CASSLVSGNYGYTF.